The TCR beta chain described here comes from a study of PD-L1 blockade in urothelial cancer. Time point given: pretreatment peripheral blood. The method was immunoSEQ multiplex PCR; TCRdb's version includes in-frame clones alone and lacks a portion of them. The sample contains some 40,000 clones, about 88% of which appear only once. The receptor's source is a donor at least 40 years old with urothelial cancer. The sample here was PBMCs, taken around atezolizumab (anti-PD-L1) treatment.

CDR3 amino acids: CASMVTGNTGELFF. The CDR3 DNA reads TGTGCCAGCATGGTCACAGGGAACACCGGGGAGCTGTTTTTT. The chain has TRBV25-1 and TRBJ2-2, with a weak D call TRBD1 (5 bases). The CDR3 spans 14 residues. Trimming took 7 bases from V and 1 from J, leaving 10 bases between them. Germline assignment: CDR1 MGHDK and CDR2 SYGVNS. Looking up the rest from reference TRBV25-1 and TRBJ2-2 gives the full variable domain: EADIYQTPRYLVIGTGKKITLECSQTMGHDKMYWYQQDPGMELHLIHYSYGVNSTEKGDLSSESTVSRIRTEHFPLTLESARPSHTSQYLCASMVTGNTGELFFGEGSRLTVL.